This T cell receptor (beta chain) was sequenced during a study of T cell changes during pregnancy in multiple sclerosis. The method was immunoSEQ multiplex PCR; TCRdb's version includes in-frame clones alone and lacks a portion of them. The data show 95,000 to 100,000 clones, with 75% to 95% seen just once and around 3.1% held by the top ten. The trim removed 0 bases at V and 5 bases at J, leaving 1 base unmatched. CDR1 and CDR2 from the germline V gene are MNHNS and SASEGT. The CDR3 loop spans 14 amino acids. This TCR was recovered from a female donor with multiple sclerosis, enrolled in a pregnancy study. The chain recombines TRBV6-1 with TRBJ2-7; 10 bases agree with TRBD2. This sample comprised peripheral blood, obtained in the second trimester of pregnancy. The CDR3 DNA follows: TGTGCCAGCAGTGAAGCAGCGGGAGGGCACGAGCAGTACTTC. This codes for CASSEAAGGHEQYF.